This T cell receptor (beta chain) was sequenced for a study of T cell repertoires in cytomegalovirus infection. For the study at large: Public TCR beta signatures marked donors with CMV infection and the matching HLA. Findings and limits, study-wide: The cumulative frequency of public TCR beta families identified carriers of CMV plus the relevant HLA. Clonotypes of TCR beta that were HLA-C-restricted and CMV-specific dominated the ex vivo response.

A single record per CDR3 protein comes from TCRdb applying MiXCR to the reads. The data hold some 700,000 distinct CDR3 sequences, with about a third observed a single time. The sample holds a few counts of this clonotype. What it binds is unknown. The CDR3 has 16 residues. Germline values: CDR1 MNHNS, CDR2 SASEGT. The trim removed 2 bases at V and 6 bases at J, leaving 8 bases unmatched. The TCR sequence derives from a human donor in good health (CMV status not recorded). Some clones in this sample may be carry-over from other donors' samples. Sequences were obtained from PBMCs. The V and J genes are TRBV6-1 and TRBJ2-1; 9 nucleotides line up with TRBD1. CDR3 in DNA: TGTGCCAGCAGTGAAAGAGTATGGGACAGGGTCAATGAGCAGTTCTTC. Residues: CASSERVWDRVNEQFF.